This T cell receptor (beta chain) was captured in a study of blood T cell repertoires in COVID-19. Looking at the study overall: Acute and convalescent COVID-19 specimens originated in the United States, Italy and Spain. PBMCs, B-cell-depleted T cells, or T cells were the source of the cDNA or gDNA that made up the material.

In the authors' workflow: Reference gene primer amplification gave nucleated cell count estimates. Sequencing was performed with immunoSEQ multiplex PCR; in TCRdb, only in-frame clones are kept and a portion is missing. D and trimming come from the DNA, and the V and J calls and clone size come from that table. This sample has some 150,000 clones, with 75% to 90% found just once. A single count supports this clone. Germline V gene data show CDR1 as MNHEY and CDR2 as SVGAGI. The CDR3 spans 15 residues. The J segment lost 7 bases and the V segment lost 6 bases, leaving 10 bases of the junction unmatched.

The genes are TRBV6-5 and TRBJ2-2; 8 positions match TRBD1. Sequencing was carried out using peripheral blood. The clonotype was recovered from a woman aged 40 to 49 with acute or convalescent COVID-19. Here the CDR3 reads CASRRQGSVGGELFF. Written as DNA, the CDR3 is TGTGCCAGCAGGAGACAGGGGTCGGTTGGCGGGGAGCTGTTTTTT.